One sample yielded the 5 T cell receptor beta chains listed below, sequenced in a study of sequential checkpoint blockade in melanoma. The treatment denotes: randomized to nivolumab then ipilimumab (arm A) or the reverse (arm B). Assay: immunoSEQ multiplex PCR; the TCRdb copy retains only in-frame clones and omits some. The table records some 10,000 clones, about three quarters of them present only once. The sequencing used CD8+ T cells sorted from blood (inferred from file names), collected from a patient given nivolumab and ipilimumab in sequence. The origin of the receptors is a human donor with melanoma.

CDR3 loop: CASSFPGGYEQYF. The DNA for the CDR3 is TGTGCCAGCAGCTTCCCCGGGGGCTACGAGCAGTACTTC. V gene TRBV7-2 combines with J gene TRBJ2-7, with a tentative D call TRBD2 (6 bases). The CDR3 loop spans 13 amino acids. The germline V gene has CDR1 SGHTA and CDR2 FQGNSA. Trimming pared 3 bases from V and 3 bases from J, leaving 9 bases between.

The chain links TRBV28 to TRBJ1-2; 9 bases are a match to TRBD1. Germline V CDR1 and CDR2: MDHEN, SYDVKM. The CDR3 consists of 18 residues. Trimming cost V 3 bases and J 5 bases; bases outside gene matches: 16. The DNA for the CDR3 is TGTGCCAGCAGTTTCAGCCCTAAATGGGACAGGGCGGGGTATGGCTACACCTTC. This codes for CASSFSPKWDRAGYGYTF.

The rearrangement joins TRBV11-2 to TRBJ2-5; a possible D gene is TRBD1 (5 bases). The better agreement between TRBJ2-7 and the DNA end casts doubt on the J call. The V gene's germline CDR1 is SGHAT and CDR2 FQNNGV. The CDR3 length is 14 residues. CDR3 loop: CASSRRQLYDEQYF. DNA of the CDR3: TGTGCCAGCAGCCGCCGACAGTTATACGACGAGCAGTACTTC.

The chain links TRBV6-5 to TRBJ2-7, with 9 bases matching TRBD2. The CDR3 runs 13 residues. J lost 3 bases, V lost 10 bases, and 7 bases had no gene match. Looked up from germline, CDR1 is MNHEY and CDR2 is SVGAGI. The CDR3 nucleotides read TGTGCCACCGGATGGCGGGGGGGCTACGAGCAGTACTTC. It codes for CATGWRGGYEQYF.

The V gene is TRBV27, the J gene TRBJ2-3; D uncertain. Trimming removed 1 base at V and 2 bases at J, with 10 bases between. The CDR3 has 15 amino acids. Germline loops: CDR1 MNHEY, CDR2 SMNVEV (reference sequence). The CDR3 sequence is CASSLFYLDTDTQYF. The DNA for the CDR3 is TGTGCCAGCAGTTTATTCTATCTCGACACAGATACGCAGTATTTT.